The 20 T cell receptor beta chains in this list originate from one sample, sequenced in a study of T cell responses to AZD1222 COVID-19 vaccine. This table comes from immunoSEQ multiplex PCR, and its TCRdb copy is limited to in-frame clones, with some not included. The data contain over 100,000 clones, approximately 90% of them singletons. Source: peripheral blood, taken 28 days after the second AZD1222 dose. The receptors here all came from an adult who received the AZD1222 COVID-19 vaccine.

The CDR3 is CASSLAGVTNEKLFF. CDR3 DNA sequence: TGCGCCAGCAGCTTGGCCGGGGTTACTAATGAAAAACTGTTTTTT. The rearrangement uses TRBV5-1 and TRBJ1-4, with D unresolved. Germline assignment: CDR1 SGHRS and CDR2 YFSETQ. The V gene lost 0 bases and the J gene lost 2 bases, with 8 bases spanning the gap. CDR3 size: 15 residues.

The chain has TRBV7-9 and TRBJ1-6, with unresolved D. Germline lookup yields CDR1 SEHNR and CDR2 FQNEAQ (reference sequence). V lost 1 base, J lost 4 bases, and 5 bases lay in between. The length of the CDR3 is 14 residues. The CDR3 is CASSLEQYNSPLHF. DNA of the CDR3: TGTGCCAGCAGCTTAGAACAGTATAATTCACCCCTCCACTTT.

The genes are TRBV3-1 (or the pseudogene TRBV3-2) and TRBJ2-3; D call uncertain. This CDR3 is 14 amino acids long. Germline assignment: CDR1 LGHDT and CDR2 YNNKEL (reference sequence). Trimming stripped 0 bases from V and 11 bases from J, with 15 bases between. CDR3 sequence: CASSQEYGLPGQYF. The CDR3 nucleotides are TGTGCCAGCAGCCAAGAGTACGGGCTCCCGGGGCAGTATTTT.

The chain has TRBV2 and TRBJ2-3; unclear D gene. The CDR3 is made up of 11 amino acids. V was trimmed by 3 bases and J by 4 bases, leaving 2 bases between them. Germline CDR1 is SNHLY and CDR2 is FYNNEI. CDR3 sequence: CASSEADTQYF. The CDR3 bases are TGTGCCAGCAGTGAGGCAGATACGCAGTATTTT.

This chain joins TRBV28 and TRBJ1-6; D is possibly TRBD1 (6 bases). Trimming removed 5 bases from V and 2 bases from J, with 13 bases in between. CDR3 size: 16 residues. Germline V gene data show CDR1 as MDHEN and CDR2 as SYDVKM. CDR3 sequence reads: CASSPEGGAYNSPLHF. Written as DNA, the CDR3 is TGTGCCAGCAGTCCTGAGGGGGGTGCCTATAATTCACCCCTCCACTTT.

The chain uses TRBV19 and TRBJ2-7, with D possibly TRBD2 on 6 matching bases. With 6 bases removed from V and 6 bases from J, the gap between germline ends came to 21 bases. Germline V CDR1 and CDR2: LNHDA, SQIVND (reference sequence). CDR3 length equals 15 residues. The chain's CDR3 is CASSGIADTAGEQYF. CDR3 nucleotides: TGTGCCAGTAGCGGGATAGCGGATACAGCGGGCGAGCAGTACTTC.

A single count supports this clone. The chain employs TRBV9 and TRBJ2-7, with unresolved D. Germline-derived CDR1 and CDR2 are SGDLS and YYNGEE. Trimming took 2 bases from V and 0 from J, leaving 9 bases between them. CDR3 length: 14 residues. The CDR3 spells CASSVKGSSYEQYF. In DNA form, the CDR3 reads TGTGCCAGCAGCGTCAAGGGCAGCTCCTACGAGCAGTACTTC.

This clone was observed a single time. The V and J genes are TRBV7-8 and TRBJ2-2, with 9 nucleotides matching TRBD2. The CDR3 has 20 residues. Per the germline V gene, CDR1 is SGHVS and CDR2 is FQNEAQ. V was clipped by 4 bases and J by 4 bases; unmatched bases: 19. CDR3 sequence (DNA): TGTGCCAGCAGCTACACCCCGGGACTAGCTCTAGAGGGGTCCACCGGGGAGCTGTTTTTT. As protein: CASSYTPGLALEGSTGELFF.

The V call is TRBV9, the J call TRBJ2-6; TRBD1 aligns across 9 bases. The CDR3 totals 21 residues. With 4 bases clipped from V and 0 bases from J, the junction kept 17 bases outside the gene matches. The V gene's germline CDR1 is SGDLS and CDR2 YYNGEE. CDR3 sequence reads: CASSRSTTTGGLPSGANVLTF. CDR3 DNA: TGTGCCAGCAGCCGCAGCACCACCACAGGGGGCTTGCCCTCTGGGGCCAACGTCCTGACTTTC.

The V and J genes are TRBV5-6 and TRBJ2-2; D possibly matches TRBD1 or TRBD2 (5 bases each). The germline V gene encodes CDR1 SGHDT and CDR2 YYEEEE. Trimming left V 4 bases short and J 6 bases short, with 16 bases between. The CDR3 consists of 15 residues. CDR3: CASSTGPQGPGELFF. Here the CDR3 DNA reads TGTGCCAGCAGCACCGGCCCCCAGGGACCCGGGGAGCTGTTTTTT. Full variable domain (missing parts from reference TRBV5-6 and TRBJ2-2): DAGVTQSPTHLIKTRGQQVTLRCSPKSGHDTVSWYQQALGQGPQFIFQYYEEEERQRGNFPDRFSGHQFPNYSSELNVNALLLGDSALYLCASSTGPQGPGELFFGEGSRLTVL.

The chain employs TRBV7-9 and TRBJ2-7, with unresolved D. With 0 bases removed from V and 1 base from J, the gap between germline ends came to 10 bases. The CDR3 sequence is 15 residues long. The V gene's germline CDR1 is SEHNR and CDR2 FQNEAQ (reference sequence). CDR3 loop: CASSLAGAPSYEQYF. For the CDR3, the DNA is TGTGCCAGCAGCTTAGCAGGAGCGCCATCCTACGAGCAGTACTTC.

In DNA form, the CDR3 reads TGTGCCAGCAGCCAAGAGAGGTCATCACAGCAGTACTTC. Translation gives CASSQERSSQQYF. The chain uses TRBV4-2 and TRBJ2-7; no definite D call. Germline CDR1 reads LGHNA; CDR2 reads YNFKEQ. The CDR3 runs to 13 residues. The V end lost 0 bases, the J end lost 8 bases, and 11 bases lay between the germline ends.

The chain employs TRBV11-2 and TRBJ2-7, with TRBD2 matching 8 bases. This CDR3 spans 13 amino acids. From germline, CDR1 is SGHAT and CDR2 FQNNGV. Trimming at V came to 1 base and at J to 5 bases, leaving 1 base not matched to a gene. CDR3 nucleotide sequence: TGTGCCAGCAGCTTAGGAGCGGGGGACGAGCAGTACTTC. Translating it yields CASSLGAGDEQYF. Full variable domain (outside the CDR3, taken from reference TRBV11-2 and TRBJ2-7): EAGVAQSPRYKIIEKRQSVAFWCNPISGHATLYWYQQILGQGPKLLIQFQNNGVVDDSQLPKDRFSAERLKGVDSTLKIQPAKLEDSAVYLCASSLGAGDEQYFGPGTRLTVT.

The chain couples TRBV9 to TRBJ2-7; D uncertain. With 0 bases removed from V and 6 bases from J, the gap between germline ends came to 10 bases. This CDR3 contains 13 residues. Germline CDR1 and CDR2: SGDLS and YYNGEE. The CDR3 bases are TGTGCCAGCAGCGTAGGTGGGAAAGGCGAGCAGTACTTC. This encodes CASSVGGKGEQYF.

A single count supports this clone. The J gene is TRBJ2-3, the V gene TRBV12-3 or TRBV12-4; D is perhaps TRBD2 (5 bases). V lost 6 bases to trimming and J lost 6 bases, with 10 bases between them. The CDR3 extends over 12 amino acids. CDR3 sequence: CASSKLVDTQYF. The CDR3 DNA reads TGTGCCAGCAGCAAACTAGTGGATACGCAGTATTTT.

The rearrangement links TRBV4-2 to TRBJ2-7; possibly TRBD2 for D (7 bases). Germline lookup yields CDR1 LGHNA and CDR2 YNFKEQ. V lost 0 bases to trimming and J lost 2 bases, with 11 bases between them. This CDR3 comprises 15 residues. The CDR3 DNA reads TGTGCCAGCAGCCAAGAAGGGGGGGACGCCTACGAGCAGTACTTC. Its protein is CASSQEGGDAYEQYF.

The CDR3 region has the DNA TGCAGCGTTGTACAGGGTAGGAGTTATGGCTACACCTTC. It yields the protein CSVVQGRSYGYTF. The chain couples TRBV29-1 to TRBJ1-2; weak D call: TRBD1 (6 bases). Germline V gene lookup returns CDR1 SQVTM and CDR2 ANQGSEA. V was shortened by 4 bases and J by 5 bases, with 14 bases between the two germline ends. The CDR3 consists of 13 residues. The entire variable domain, with the rest obtained from reference TRBV29-1 and TRBJ1-2, is as follows: SAVISQKPSRDICQRGTSLTIQCQVDSQVTMMFWYRQQPGQSLTLIATANQGSEATYESGFVIDKFPISRPNLTFSTLTVSNMSPEDSSIYLCSVVQGRSYGYTFGSGTRLTVV.

The V and J genes are TRBV28 and TRBJ1-3; 8 bases line up with TRBD1. Trimming at V came to 5 bases and at J to 1 base, leaving 4 bases not matched to a gene. The CDR3 extends over 15 amino acids. In germline, CDR1 is MDHEN, CDR2 SYDVKM. The CDR3 nucleotides are TGTGCCAGCAGTGAGGACAGGGTTTCTGGAAACACCATATATTTT. Translation: CASSEDRVSGNTIYF.

Points on this clone: Sequence at one end of the junction differs from germline and may be a read error. The J gene is TRBJ2-1, the V gene TRBV7-7, with a possible D match to TRBD2 (5 bases). Germline CDR1 and CDR2: SSHAT and FNYEAQ (reference sequence). This CDR3 spans 16 amino acids. CDR3 nucleotide sequence: TGTGCTAGCAGCTTAGGAGGAGCGAGCTCCTACAATGAGCAGTTCTTC. Translated, it gives CASSLGGASSYNEQFF.

The V and J genes are TRBV7-3 and TRBJ2-2; D gene ambiguous. The germline V and J ends were trimmed by 5 bases and 0 bases, with 4 bases remaining between them. Per the germline V gene, CDR1 is SGHTA and CDR2 is FQGTGA. This CDR3 comprises 13 residues. The CDR3 spells CASSPSNTGELFF. CDR3 sequence (DNA): TGTGCCAGCAGCCCCTCGAACACCGGGGAGCTGTTTTTT.